This T cell receptor beta chain derives from a study of T cell responses to AZD1222 COVID-19 vaccine. Whole-study context: Pooling of second doses given at about 4 or about 12 weeks was done.

The table came from immunoSEQ multiplex PCR; TCRdb's copy has only in-frame clones and leaves some out. The repertoire holds 100,000 to 150,000 clones, with approximately 88% as singletons. The germline V and J ends were trimmed by 8 bases and 9 bases, with 10 bases remaining between them. Per the germline V gene, CDR1 is MNHNY and CDR2 is SVGAGI (reference sequence). The CDR3 has 10 amino acids. The chain carries TRBV6-6 and TRBJ1-1; the D gene is possibly TRBD1 (6 bases). The sample in question was peripheral blood, obtained on day 0 of AZD1222 vaccination. The TCR sequence derives from an adult in good health. The CDR3 here is CASWGAQAFF. The CDR3 coding sequence is TGTGCCAGCTGGGGGGCGCAAGCTTTCTTT.